The source of this T cell receptor beta chain is a study of human T cells and chemical hapten exposure (dated by TCRdb to about 2021). Study-wide context: For sensitization, 2% DPC in acetone was applied to a roughly 2 cm by roughly 2 cm area of upper inner arm skin. Libraries were pooled for sequencing, and variation in per-sample TCR yields was attributed mainly to small differences in library volumes within the pool. Most of the patients in the cohort were female, and the cohort covered alopecia areata with under or over 50% scalp involvement, alopecia totalis and alopecia universalis. Blood samples were taken from patients before sensitization (week 0) and at 2, 6 and about 24 weeks after DPC sensitization. Patch testing was performed on the upper back with Finn chambers containing 0.01% DPC, and the patch tests were scored after 6 days according to International Contact Dermatitis Research Group standards. Blood for TCR sequencing was provided by twenty-nine alopecia patients at one to four time points (pre-sensitization, 2, 6 and 24 weeks). This study followed changes in the peripheral blood TCR repertoire in vivo during primary and secondary sensitization of alopecia patients to the hapten diphenylcyclopropenone (DPC). Patients additionally received weekly therapeutic DPC doses to the scalp throughout the approximately 24-week study period.

In the paper's terms, the time point label means: pre-sensitization, week 0. Explained via the paper, the treatment or condition label denotes: therapeutic diphenylcyclopropenone sensitization with weekly scalp DPC. At each patch-test visit, blood was drawn before the patch test was applied. Patients were eligible if aged 18 to 70, diagnosed with alopecia and judged suitable for DPC therapy, and pregnant patients were excluded. Total RNA was extracted from unfractionated whole blood collected in Tempus Blood RNA tubes. Library construction relied on RACE. TCRdb lists the instrument as NextSeq 500. During library preparation, unique molecular identifiers were attached to individual cDNA molecules so that TCRs could be counted in a quantitative, reproducible way. Each blood RNA sample was used to sequence both TCR alpha and TCR beta chains. For the original study's pipeline: The median number of TCRs per sample was around 96,000, ranging from roughly 20,000 to 700,000. V, J and CDR3 annotation of the TCR reads was performed with the Decombinator software suite. For the PS versus PT1 abundance plots, all samples were subsampled to the same number of TCRs (28,000). Expanded TCRs were defined as absent before sensitization and observed at least eight times at the 2-week time point. TCRdb redid the processing of the public reads, applying fastp at Q25 and MiXCR, and retained in-frame beta chains. Every entry covers one CDR3 protein and lists the most common genes and DNA from its rows. These V and J calls originate from TCRdb's pipeline instead of the authors' own analysis. This sample lists around 330,000 distinct CDR3 sequences; 5.5% were detected once. The ten largest clonotypes hold under 9.5% of the sample.

This clonotype was counted at least ten times. Its binding antigen is unknown. No base-level quality is on record; no much larger clone is a single base apart. What the authors observed across the whole study: Compared with pre-sensitization or healthy control sets, expanded TCRs formed significantly more large CDR3 similarity clusters, which is consistent with antigen-driven responses. Patch test score correlated positively with the number of PT1 expanded TCRs, reaching significance at thresholds 8, 16 and 32 but not at 4. Repeated subsampling changed both the strength of the expansion versus patch-test correlation and the threshold at which the correlation became significant. DPC sensitization did not change the number of TCRs with a frequency above 1 in 1000, and there was no evidence of changes in global repertoire structure. Because all patients had alopecia, a presumed autoimmune disease, the immune response of the patients might differ from that of healthy individuals.

The source was whole blood, collected in connection with sensitization to the hapten diphenylcyclopropenone (DPC). The sequence derives from a woman between 18 and 29 years old with alopecia areata. Some clones in this sample may be carry-over from other donors' samples.

The DNA is as follows: TGTGCCAGCAGCCAAGGTCCGGGGGGACTTGAGCAGTACTTC. Translation gives CASSQGPGGLEQYF. The V gene is TRBV14 and the J gene is TRBJ2-7; TRBD2 fits 7 bases in the junction. The cysteine opens and the phenylalanine closes a CDR3 of 14 amino acids. Only the CDR3 DNA stays, 42 bases, in frame from base 1. V is trimmed back by 1 base and J by 7 bases, and the junction contains 7 bases that no gene match accounts for. Based on the germline V gene, the CDR1 and CDR2 sequences are SGHDN and FVKESK. Outside the CDR3, residues come from the reference TRBV14 and TRBJ2-7 proteins, so the full variable domain is: EAGVTQFPSHSVIEKGQTVTLRCDPISGHDNLYWYRRVMGKEIKFLLHFVKESKQDESGMPNNRFLAERTGGTYSTLKVQPAELEDSGVYFCASSQGPGGLEQYFGPGTRLTVT.